The entry that follows covers one TCR beta chain sequence. The data were produced by immunoSEQ multiplex PCR, yet TCRdb's version contains in-frame clones alone and is incomplete. The repertoire consists of 25,000 to 40,000 clones, with 70% to 90% occurring once and the leading ten covering 5% to 6.5%. The data are from a study of T cells in tuberculosis. Indicated time point: new active TB diagnosis, blood taken before or within 7 days of starting treatment. The material was PBMCs, obtained at tuberculosis diagnosis. The sequence was collected from an adult with tuberculosis.

The CDR3 loop is CASSPGQGYNSPLHF. The CDR3 nucleotides are TGTGCCAGCAGCCCCGGACAGGGATATAATTCACCCCTCCACTTT. This chain connects TRBV7-2 to TRBJ1-6; the match to TRBD1 covers 8 bases. Germline V gives CDR1 SGHTA, CDR2 FQGNSA. The trim removed 5 bases at V and 4 bases at J, leaving 4 bases unmatched. The CDR3 spans 15 residues.